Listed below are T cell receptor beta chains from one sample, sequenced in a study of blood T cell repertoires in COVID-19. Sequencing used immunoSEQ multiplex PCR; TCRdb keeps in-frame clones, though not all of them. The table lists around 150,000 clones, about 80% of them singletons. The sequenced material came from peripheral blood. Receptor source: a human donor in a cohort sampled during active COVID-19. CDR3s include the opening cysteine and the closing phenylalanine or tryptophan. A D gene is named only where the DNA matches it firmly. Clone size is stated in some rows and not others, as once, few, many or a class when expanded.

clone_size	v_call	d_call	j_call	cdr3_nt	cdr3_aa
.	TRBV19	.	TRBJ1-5	TGTGCCAGTAGTATAGTTGGAGGAAGAGTGCCCCAGCATTTT	CASSIVGGRVPQHF
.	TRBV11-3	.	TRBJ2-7	TGTGCCAGCAGCTTGGGGGCAGGAACCGAGCAGTACTTC	CASSLGAGTEQYF
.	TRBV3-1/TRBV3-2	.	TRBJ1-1	TGTGCCAGCAGCCAAGGGGCAAACACTGAAGCTTTCTTT	CASSQGANTEAFF
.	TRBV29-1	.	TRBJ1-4	TGCAGCGGCAGGAAGGGAGAGTTTGAAAAACTGTTTTTT	CSGRKGEFEKLFF
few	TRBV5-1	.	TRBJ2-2	TGCGCCAGCAGGCGTTGGGGCGGTTTCGCGAACACCGGGGAGCTGTTTTTT	CASRRWGGFANTGELFF
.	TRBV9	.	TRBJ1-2	TGTGCCAGCAGCGTAGGTGGGGCTTCCTCTGGCTACACCTTC	CASSVGGASSGYTF
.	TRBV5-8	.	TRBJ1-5	TGTGCCAGCAGCCGAAAGGAGAGCTATAGCAATCAGCCCCAGCATTTT	CASSRKESYSNQPQHF
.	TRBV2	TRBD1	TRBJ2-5	TGTGCCAGCACTAAGGACAGGGGGCGCTGGGAGACCCAGTACTTC	CASTKDRGRWETQYF
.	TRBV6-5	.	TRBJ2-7	TGTGCCAGCAGGTCCACCTACGAGCAGTACTTC	CASRSTYEQYF
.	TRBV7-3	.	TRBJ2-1	TGTGCCAGCAGCCTGCTGACTAGTAGTGAGCAGTTCTTC	CASSLLTSSEQFF
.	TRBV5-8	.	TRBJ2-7	TGTGCCAGCAGGGCCCGGCGGGGCTCCTACGAGCAGTACTTC	CASRARRGSYEQYF
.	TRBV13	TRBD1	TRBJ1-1	TGTGCCAGCAGGCCGCGACCGGGACAGGGTTTAAGGAACACTGAAGCTTTCTTT	CASRPRPGQGLRNTEAFF
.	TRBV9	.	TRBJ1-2	TGTGCCAGCAGCGTAGTCTCCGGTTATGGCTACACCTTC	CASSVVSGYGYTF
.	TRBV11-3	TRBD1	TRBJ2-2	TGTGCCAGCAGTCGACAGGGCACCGGGGAGCTGTTTTTT	CASSRQGTGELFF
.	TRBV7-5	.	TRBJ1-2	TGTGCCAGAAGCCCTCGAGGAACAGGGAGCTCCAACTATGGCTACACCTTC	CARSPRGTGSSNYGYTF
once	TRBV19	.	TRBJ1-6	TGTGCCAGTAGTATGGCACGAAGAGGGTCTTCGGTGTCACCCCTCCACTTT	CASSMARRGSSVSPLHF